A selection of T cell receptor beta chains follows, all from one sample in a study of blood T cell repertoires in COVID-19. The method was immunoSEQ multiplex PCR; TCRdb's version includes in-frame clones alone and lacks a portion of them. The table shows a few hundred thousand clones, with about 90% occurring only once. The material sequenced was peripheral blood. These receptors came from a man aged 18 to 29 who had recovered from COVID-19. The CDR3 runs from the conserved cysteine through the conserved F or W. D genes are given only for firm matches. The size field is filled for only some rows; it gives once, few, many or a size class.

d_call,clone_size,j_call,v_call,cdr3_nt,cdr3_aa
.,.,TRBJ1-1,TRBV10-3,TGTGCCATCGAGGATCCTGAAGCTTTCTTT,CAIEDPEAFF
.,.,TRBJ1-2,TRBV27,TGTGCCAGCAGTCGCGACTATGGCTACACCTTC,CASSRDYGYTF
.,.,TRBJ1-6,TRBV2,TGTGCCAGCAGTGCCCAGGGTGCCTCCTATAATTCACCCCTCCACTTT,CASSAQGASYNSPLHF
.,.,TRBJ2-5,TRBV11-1,TGTGCCAGCAGCTTAGGAGTGGTCAGGAGGGAGACCCAGTACTTC,CASSLGVVRRETQYF
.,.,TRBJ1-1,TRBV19,TGTGCCAGTAGGAACAGGGAAGCGAAGACTGAAGCTTTCTTT,CASRNREAKTEAFF
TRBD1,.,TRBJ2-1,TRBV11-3,TGTGCCAGCAGCCCGGGACAGGGGGAATCGGATGAGCAGTTCTTC,CASSPGQGESDEQFF
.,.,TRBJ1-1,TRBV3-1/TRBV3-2,TGTGCCAGCAGCCAATACGGGGGGAGGGCTAGTACTGAAGCTTTCTTT,CASSQYGGRASTEAFF
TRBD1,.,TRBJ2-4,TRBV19,TGTGCCAGTAGTATAGAAGGACAGGGGGCTGCCCTAGCCAAAAACATTCAGTACTTC,CASSIEGQGAALAKNIQYF
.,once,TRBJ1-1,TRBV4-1,TGCGCCAGCAGCCGGGGAGAGGCGCGGACTGAAGCTTTCTTT,CASSRGEARTEAFF
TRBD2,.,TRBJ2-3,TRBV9,TGTGCCAGCAGCGCCAGACTAGCGGGGCCCACAGATACGCAGTATTTT,CASSARLAGPTDTQYF
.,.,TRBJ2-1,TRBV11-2,TGTGCCAGCAGCTTAGATGTTCAGTACAATGAGCAGTTCTTC,CASSLDVQYNEQFF
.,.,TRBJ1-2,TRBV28,TGTGCCAGCAGTTTGCCAGGGGTCTATGGCTACACCTTC,CASSLPGVYGYTF
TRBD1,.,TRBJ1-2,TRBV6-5,TGTGCCAGCAGCCCCAATACAGGGGGCTGCTACACCTTC,CASSPNTGGCYTF
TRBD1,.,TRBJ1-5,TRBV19,TGTGCCAGTAGTTGGGGGACAGGGTCCTATAGCAATCAGCCCCAGCATTTT,CASSWGTGSYSNQPQHF
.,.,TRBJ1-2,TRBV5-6,TGTGCCAGCAGCTCCGTGGGTCAGGTGTATGGCTACACCTTC,CASSSVGQVYGYTF
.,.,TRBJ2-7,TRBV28,TGTGCCAGCAATCCTCCAGGGGTCGAGCAGTACTTC,CASNPPGVEQYF
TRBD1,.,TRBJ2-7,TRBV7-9,TGTGCCAGCAGCTCGGGGACAGGGTACGTCTTC,CASSSGTGYVF
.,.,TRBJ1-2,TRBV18,TGTGCCACCACAGACAGAGCTAACTATGGCTACACCTTC,CATTDRANYGYTF
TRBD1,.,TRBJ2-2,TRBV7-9,TGTGCCAGCAGCCCCCACAATGACAGGGGGGCCGGGGAGCTGTTTTTT,CASSPHNDRGAGELFF
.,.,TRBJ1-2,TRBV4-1,TGCGCCAGCAGCCAAGAGGAGTGGATTAACTATGGCTACACCTTC,CASSQEEWINYGYTF
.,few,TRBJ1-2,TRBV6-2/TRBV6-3,TGTGCCAGCAGTTACTCCTCGAGCGGCTACACCTTC,CASSYSSSGYTF
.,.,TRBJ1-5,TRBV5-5,TGTGCCAGCAGCTTCGCCGCGGACTATAGCAATCAGCCCCAGCATTTT,CASSFAADYSNQPQHF
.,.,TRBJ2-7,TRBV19,TGTGCCAGTAGTACCCTCCAGGGTCCCTACGAGCAGTACTTC,CASSTLQGPYEQYF
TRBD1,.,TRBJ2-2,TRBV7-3,TGTGCCAGCAGCACGGGACAGGGGCACGGGGAGCTGTTTTTT,CASSTGQGHGELFF
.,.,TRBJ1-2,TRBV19,TGTGCCAGTACGCTCGTCCAGGGTAGGGGCTACACCTTC,CASTLVQGRGYTF
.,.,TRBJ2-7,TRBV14,TGTGCCAGCAGCCGTGGTTTGGCCGACGAGCAGTACTTC,CASSRGLADEQYF
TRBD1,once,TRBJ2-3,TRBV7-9,TGTGCCAGCAGCCCCACCCGGGACAGGGGCTCGGATACGCAGTATTTT,CASSPTRDRGSDTQYF
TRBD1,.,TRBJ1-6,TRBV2,TGTGCCAGCAGGGGACAGGGGGCTGGAAATTCACCCCTCCACTTT,CASRGQGAGNSPLHF
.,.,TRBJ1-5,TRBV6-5,TGTGCCAGCAGTTACGGGGGGAATCAGCCCCAGCATTTT,CASSYGGNQPQHF
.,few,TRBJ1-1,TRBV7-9,TGTGCCAGCAGCTTAGCGGGCCAGCCTAACACTGAAGCTTTCTTT,CASSLAGQPNTEAFF
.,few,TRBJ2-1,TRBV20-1,TGCAGTGCTACTTACAATGAGCAGTTCTTC,CSATYNEQFF
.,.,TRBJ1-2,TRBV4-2,TGTGCCAGCAGCCAAGAGGGGCTGCAACGGGGGGGCTACACCTTC,CASSQEGLQRGGYTF
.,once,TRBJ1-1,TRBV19,TGTGCCAGTAGTATATGGGGGGGGGATACTGAAGCTTTCTTT,CASSIWGGDTEAFF
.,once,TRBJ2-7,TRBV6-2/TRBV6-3,TGTGCCAGCAGTTACCCCGACCGCGGGGGCGACTCCTACGAGCAGTACTTC,CASSYPDRGGDSYEQYF
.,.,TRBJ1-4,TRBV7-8,TGTGCCAGCAGCCCCGAGGGAGGAAAACTGTTTTTT,CASSPEGGKLFF
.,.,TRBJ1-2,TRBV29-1,TGCAGCGTTGAGGAAGGGGTCGGCTACGGCTACACCTTC,CSVEEGVGYGYTF
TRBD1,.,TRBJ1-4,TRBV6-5,TGTGCCAGCAGGGGGGGGACAGGGGCTAATGAAAAACTGTTTTTT,CASRGGTGANEKLFF
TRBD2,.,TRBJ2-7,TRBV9,TGTGCCAGCAGCGTTAGCGGGGGGAACCACGAGCAGTACTTC,CASSVSGGNHEQYF
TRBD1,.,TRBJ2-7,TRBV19,TGTGCCAGTAGAGAGCCGGGACAGCGAAACGAGCAGTACTTC,CASREPGQRNEQYF
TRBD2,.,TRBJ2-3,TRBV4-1,TGCGCCAGCAGCCAGCTAGCGGGGGTGGATACGCAGTATTTT,CASSQLAGVDTQYF
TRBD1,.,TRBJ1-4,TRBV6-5,TGTGCCAGCAGTAGACAGGGGGCTAGTGAAAAACTGTTTTTT,CASSRQGASEKLFF
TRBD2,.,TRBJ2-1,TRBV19,TGTGCCAGTAGTCCCGGAGCTAGCGGGGGCGGCGAGCAGTTCTTC,CASSPGASGGGEQFF
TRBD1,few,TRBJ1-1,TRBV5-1,TGCGCCAGCAGCCCGAACCCCGGGACAGGGGGCACTGAAGCTTTCTTT,CASSPNPGTGGTEAFF
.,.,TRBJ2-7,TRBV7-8,TGTGCCAGCAGCTTAGCACAGTCTCCCGACGAGCAGTACTTC,CASSLAQSPDEQYF
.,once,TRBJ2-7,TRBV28,TGTGCCAGCACCCCCCACCGGAGCCCCTACGAGCAGTACTTC,CASTPHRSPYEQYF
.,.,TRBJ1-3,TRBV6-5,TGTGCCAGCAGTTACTCCATACACTCTGGAAACACCATATATTTT,CASSYSIHSGNTIYF
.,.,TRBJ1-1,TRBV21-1,TGTGCCAGCAGCAAAGATCGGGAGAACACTGAAGCTTTCTTT,CASSKDRENTEAFF
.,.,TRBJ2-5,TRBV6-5,TGTGCCAGCAGTCACGGGTCCGGCGAGACCCAGTACTTC,CASSHGSGETQYF
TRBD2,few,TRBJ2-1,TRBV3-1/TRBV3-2,TGTGCCAGCAGCCAAGACTTGGGGAGGGTGTACAATGAGCAGTTCTTC,CASSQDLGRVYNEQFF
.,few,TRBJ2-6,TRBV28,TGTGCCAGCAGTTGGGCTTCTGGGGCCAACGTCCTGACTTTC,CASSWASGANVLTF